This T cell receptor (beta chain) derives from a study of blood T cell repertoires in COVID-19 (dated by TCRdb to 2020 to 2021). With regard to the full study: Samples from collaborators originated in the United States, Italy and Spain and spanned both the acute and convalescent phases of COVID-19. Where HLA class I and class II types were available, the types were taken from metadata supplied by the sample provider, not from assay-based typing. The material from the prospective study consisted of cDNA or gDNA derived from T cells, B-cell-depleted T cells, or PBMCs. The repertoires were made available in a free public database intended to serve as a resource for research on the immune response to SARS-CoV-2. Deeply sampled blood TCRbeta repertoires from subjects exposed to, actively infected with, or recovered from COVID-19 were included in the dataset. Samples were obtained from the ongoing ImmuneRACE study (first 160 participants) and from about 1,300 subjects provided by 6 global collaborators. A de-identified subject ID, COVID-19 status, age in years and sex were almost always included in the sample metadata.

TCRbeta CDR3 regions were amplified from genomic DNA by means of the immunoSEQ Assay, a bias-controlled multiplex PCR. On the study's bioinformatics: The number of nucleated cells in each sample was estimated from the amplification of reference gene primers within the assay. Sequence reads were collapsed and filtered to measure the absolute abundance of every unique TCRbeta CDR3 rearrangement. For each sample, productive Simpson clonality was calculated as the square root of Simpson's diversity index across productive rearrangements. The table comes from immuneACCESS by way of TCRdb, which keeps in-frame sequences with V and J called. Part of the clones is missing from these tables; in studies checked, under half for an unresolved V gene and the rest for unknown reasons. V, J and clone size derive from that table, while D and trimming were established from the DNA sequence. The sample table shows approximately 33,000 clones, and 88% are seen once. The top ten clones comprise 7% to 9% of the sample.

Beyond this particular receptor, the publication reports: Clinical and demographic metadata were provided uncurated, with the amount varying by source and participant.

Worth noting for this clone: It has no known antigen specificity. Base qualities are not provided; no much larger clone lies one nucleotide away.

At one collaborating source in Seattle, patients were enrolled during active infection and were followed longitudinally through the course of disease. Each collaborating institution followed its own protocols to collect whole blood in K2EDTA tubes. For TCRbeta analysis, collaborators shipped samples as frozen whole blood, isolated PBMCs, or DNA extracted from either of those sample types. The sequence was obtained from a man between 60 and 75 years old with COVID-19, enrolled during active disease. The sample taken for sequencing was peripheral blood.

The sequence in DNA is TGTGCCAGCAGTTTAATTGGACAGGTTAATGAAAAACTGTTTTTT. This yields the protein CASSLIGQVNEKLFF. The rearranged chain carries TRBV28 and TRBJ1-4; TRBD1 fits 7 bases in the junction. The germline V end is reduced by 2 bases and the J end by 4 bases; junction bases left unmatched: 4. CDR3 length: 15 amino acids, cysteine to phenylalanine. CDR3 DNA is the only sequence kept; it has 45 bases, read in frame from the first base. The germline V gene specifies MDHEN as CDR1 and SYDVKM as CDR2. Beyond the CDR3, the reference TRBV28 and TRBJ1-4 genes provide the residues; the full variable domain reads: DVKVTQSSRYLVKRTGEKVFLECVQDMDHENMFWYRQDPGLGLRLIYFSYDVKMKEKGDIPEGYSVSREKKERFSLILESASTNQTSMYLCASSLIGQVNEKLFFGSGTQLSVL.